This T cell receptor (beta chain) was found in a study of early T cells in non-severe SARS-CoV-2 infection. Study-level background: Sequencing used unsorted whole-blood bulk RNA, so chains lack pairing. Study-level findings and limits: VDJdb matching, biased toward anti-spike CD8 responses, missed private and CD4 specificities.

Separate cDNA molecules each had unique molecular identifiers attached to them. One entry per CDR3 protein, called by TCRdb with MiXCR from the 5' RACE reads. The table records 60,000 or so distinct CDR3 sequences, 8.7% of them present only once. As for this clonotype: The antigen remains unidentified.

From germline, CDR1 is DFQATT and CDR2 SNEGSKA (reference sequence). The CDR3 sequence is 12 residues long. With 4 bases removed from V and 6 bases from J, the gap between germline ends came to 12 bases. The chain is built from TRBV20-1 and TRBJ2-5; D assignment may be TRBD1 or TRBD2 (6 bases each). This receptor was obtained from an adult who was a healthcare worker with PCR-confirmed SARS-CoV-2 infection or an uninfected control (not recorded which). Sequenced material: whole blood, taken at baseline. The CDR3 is CSATGGGQTQYF. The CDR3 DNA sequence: TGCAGTGCTACTGGAGGGGGGCAGACCCAGTACTTC.